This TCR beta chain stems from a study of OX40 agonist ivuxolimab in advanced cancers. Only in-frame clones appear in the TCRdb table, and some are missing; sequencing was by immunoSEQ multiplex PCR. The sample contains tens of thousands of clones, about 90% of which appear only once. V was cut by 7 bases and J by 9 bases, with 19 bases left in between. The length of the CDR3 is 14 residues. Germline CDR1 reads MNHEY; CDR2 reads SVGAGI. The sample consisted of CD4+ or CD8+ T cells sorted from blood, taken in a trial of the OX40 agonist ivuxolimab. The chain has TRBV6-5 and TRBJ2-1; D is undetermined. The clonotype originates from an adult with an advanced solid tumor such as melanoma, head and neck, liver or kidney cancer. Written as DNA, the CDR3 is TGTGCCAGCACCGCAGTGACCCGGCGAGGTGAGCAGTTCTTC. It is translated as CASTAVTRRGEQFF.